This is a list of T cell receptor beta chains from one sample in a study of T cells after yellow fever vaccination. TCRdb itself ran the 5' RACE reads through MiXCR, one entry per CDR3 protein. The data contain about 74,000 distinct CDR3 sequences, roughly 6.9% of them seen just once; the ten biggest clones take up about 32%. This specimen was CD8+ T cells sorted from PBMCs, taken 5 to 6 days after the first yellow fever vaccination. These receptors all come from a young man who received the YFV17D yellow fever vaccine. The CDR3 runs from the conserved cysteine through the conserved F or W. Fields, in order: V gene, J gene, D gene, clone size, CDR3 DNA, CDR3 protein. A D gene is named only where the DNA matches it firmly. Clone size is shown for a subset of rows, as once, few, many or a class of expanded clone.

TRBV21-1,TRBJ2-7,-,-,TGTGCCAGCAGCAAGGGACAGGGTTCAGGGATTCCGAGCTCCTACGAGCAGTACTTC,CASSKGQGSGIPSSYEQYF
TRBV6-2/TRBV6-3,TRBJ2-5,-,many,TGTGCCAGCAGTTGGGGGGAGACCCAGTACTTC,CASSWGETQYF
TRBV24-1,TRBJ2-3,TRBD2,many,TGTGCCACCAGTGATCCTCGGGGGGGCACAGATACGCAGTATTTT,CATSDPRGGTDTQYF
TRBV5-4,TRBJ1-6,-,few,TGTGCCAGCAGCTTGGCACAGGGCGGGCCACCCCTCCACTTT,CASSLAQGGPPLHF
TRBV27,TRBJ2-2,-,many,TGTGCCAGCAGCCCTGGCTGGCGGACCGGGGAGCTGTTTTTT,CASSPGWRTGELFF
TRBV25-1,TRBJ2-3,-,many,TGTGCCAGCAGTGGACCTATAGGTTTAGCCCAAGTCACAGATACGCAGTATTTT,CASSGPIGLAQVTDTQYF
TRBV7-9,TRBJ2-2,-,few,TGTGCCAGCAGCCGAAGAGGTACGAACACCGGGGAGCTGTTTTTT,CASSRRGTNTGELFF
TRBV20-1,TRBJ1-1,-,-,TGCAGTGCTAGAGACCCTCCGGGTGTAGAAACTGAAGCTTTCTTT,CSARDPPGVETEAFF
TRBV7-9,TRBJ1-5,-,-,TGTGCCAGCAGCTTAGCGGGGGGAGAGGGCAATCAGCCCCAGCATTTT,CASSLAGGEGNQPQHF
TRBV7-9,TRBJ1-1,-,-,TGTGTCGCCCCGGCAAGAAACACTGAAGCTTTCTTT,CVAPARNTEAFF
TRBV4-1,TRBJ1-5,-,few,TGCGCCAGCAGCCAAGATAGGGGGGCCGGCAATCAGCCCCAGCATTTT,CASSQDRGAGNQPQHF
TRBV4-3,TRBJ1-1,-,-,TGCGCCAGCAGCCAAGGGTCGGCAGGGAACACTGAAGCTTTCTTT,CASSQGSAGNTEAFF
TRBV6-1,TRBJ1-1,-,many,TGTGCCAGCAGTAGGACGGAATCGAACACTGAAGCTTTCTTT,CASSRTESNTEAFF
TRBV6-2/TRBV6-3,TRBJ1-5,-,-,TGTGCCAGCACCACGGCGGGGGGGATTAGCAATCAGCCCCAGCATTTT,CASTTAGGISNQPQHF
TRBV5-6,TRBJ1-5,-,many,TGTGCCAGCAGCCTGGGAGGACAAATGAGCAATCAGCCCCAGCATTTT,CASSLGGQMSNQPQHF
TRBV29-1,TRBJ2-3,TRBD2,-,TGCAGCGTCCTGGGACTAGCGGCACCTCTCACAGATACGCAGTATTTT,CSVLGLAAPLTDTQYF
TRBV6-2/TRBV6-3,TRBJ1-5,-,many,TGTGCCAGCACCCCAGGGGATGGTGATCAGCCCCAGCATTTT,CASTPGDGDQPQHF
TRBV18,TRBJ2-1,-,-,TGTGCCAGCTCACCACCTTTGCAGACGAGCTCCTACAATGAGCAGTTCTTC,CASSPPLQTSSYNEQFF
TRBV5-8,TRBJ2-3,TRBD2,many,TGTGCCAGCAGCTCCTCGGGAGGGCCCGAACGCACAGATACGCAGTATTTT,CASSSSGGPERTDTQYF
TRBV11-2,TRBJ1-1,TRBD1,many,TGTGCCAGCAGCTTCTCCCGGACAGGGAAGACTGAAGCTTTCTTT,CASSFSRTGKTEAFF
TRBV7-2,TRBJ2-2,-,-,TGTGCCAGCAGCTTAGTTCGCCGCGGGACGAACACCGGGGAGCTGTTTTTT,CASSLVRRGTNTGELFF
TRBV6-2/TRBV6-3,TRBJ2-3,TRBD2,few,TGTGCCAGCTCTAGCGGGGAAGGGCGCGGTACGCAGTATTTT,CASSSGEGRGTQYF
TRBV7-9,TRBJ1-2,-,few,TGTGCCAGCAGCTTATCCCTCCCGGGGGTCTATGGCTACACCTTC,CASSLSLPGVYGYTF
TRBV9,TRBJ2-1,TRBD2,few,TGTGCCAGCAGCGTCACTAGCGGGGGGCTTAATGAGCAGTTCTTC,CASSVTSGGLNEQFF
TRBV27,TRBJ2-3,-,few,TGTGCCAGCAGTACGTGGACTGCACGGGGAGATACGCAGTATTTT,CASSTWTARGDTQYF
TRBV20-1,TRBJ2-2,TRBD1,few,TGCAGTGCTAGAAGGACCCCGGGACAGGGGGCGACCGGGGAGCTGTTTTTT,CSARRTPGQGATGELFF
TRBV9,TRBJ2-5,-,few,TGTGCCAGCAGCGCCGCAGGGGTAGAAGAGACCCAGTACTTC,CASSAAGVEETQYF
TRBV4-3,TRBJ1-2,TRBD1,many,TGCGCCAGCAGCCAAGATAATTCGGGACAGGGGTTTGGCTACACCTTC,CASSQDNSGQGFGYTF
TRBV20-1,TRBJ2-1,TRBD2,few,TGCAGTGCTCCGGGACTAGCGGGGCCAGTCTATGAGCAGTTCTTC,CSAPGLAGPVYEQFF
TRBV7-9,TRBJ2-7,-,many,TGTGCCAGCAGCTTAGTGCCAGGGGTGGACGAGCAGTACTTC,CASSLVPGVDEQYF
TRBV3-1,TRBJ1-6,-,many,TGTGCCAGCAGCCAAGAAGGTGGCACTTATAATTCACCCCTCCACTTT,CASSQEGGTYNSPLHF
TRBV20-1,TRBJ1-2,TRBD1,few,TGCAGTGCTCCTACGGACAGGGCCGGTCATCTCACCTATGGCTACACCTTC,CSAPTDRAGHLTYGYTF
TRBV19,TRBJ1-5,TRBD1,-,TGTGCCACCGGGACAGGGGGTCAGCCCCAGCATTTT,CATGTGGQPQHF
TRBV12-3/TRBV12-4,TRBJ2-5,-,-,TGTGCCTTCAGTTTCGGGTCGATGGGGGCGGGGGCCCAAGAGACCCAGTACTTC,CAFSFGSMGAGAQETQYF
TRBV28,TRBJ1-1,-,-,TGTGCCAGCAGTACTCGCGGGTCTGAAGCTTTCTTT,CASSTRGSEAFF
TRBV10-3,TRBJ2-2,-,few,TGTGCCATCAGCGGCGCCGAGAACACCGGGGAGCTGTTTTTT,CAISGAENTGELFF
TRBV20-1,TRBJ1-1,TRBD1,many,TGCAGTGTTCGGACAGGGAACACTGAAGCTTTCTTT,CSVRTGNTEAFF
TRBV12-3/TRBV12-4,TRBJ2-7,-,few,TGTGCCAGCAGGCTAGGATTGTCCTACGAGCAGTACTTC,CASRLGLSYEQYF